This T cell receptor beta chain was captured by sequencing in a study of blood T cell repertoires in COVID-19 (dated by TCRdb to the early 2020s). As for the study more broadly: The collaborator samples originated in the United States, Italy and Spain and spanned the acute and convalescent phases of COVID-19. Subjects who had been exposed to COVID-19, were actively infected with it, or had recovered from it provided the deeply sampled blood TCRbeta repertoires that made up the dataset. The prospective study material was composed of cDNA or gDNA derived from T cells, B-cell-depleted T cells, or PBMCs. HLA class I and class II types, where available, came from metadata supplied by the sample provider rather than from assay-based typing. Sample metadata almost always included a de-identified subject ID, COVID-19 status, age in years and sex. Samples were obtained from the ongoing ImmuneRACE study (first 160 participants) and from over 1,000 subjects provided by 6 global collaborators. The repertoires were released in a freely available public database meant as a resource for research on the immune response to SARS-CoV-2. Results the study describes overall, beyond this receptor: How much clinical and demographic metadata was included differed by source and by participant, and the metadata was provided uncurated.

The CDR3 starts with the cysteine, ends with the phenylalanine, and has 15 residues. Just the 45-base CDR3 DNA is kept, in frame starting at base 1. Taken from the germline V gene, the CDR1 and CDR2 loops are MDHEN and SYDVKM. Between the V and J ends, shortened by 8 bases and 2 bases respectively, the junction contains 16 bases. TCRbeta CDR3 regions were amplified from genomic DNA using the immunoSEQ Assay, a bias-controlled multiplex PCR. The authors' pipeline ran thus. The number of nucleated cells in each sample was estimated from the amplification of reference gene primers within the assay. Sequence reads were collapsed and filtered to measure the absolute abundance of every unique TCRbeta CDR3 rearrangement. For each sample, productive Simpson clonality was calculated by taking the square root of Simpson's diversity index across productive rearrangements. TCRdb obtained this table from immuneACCESS and retained in-frame rearrangements with V and J assigned. These tables miss some clones; where compared with another copy, unresolved V genes account for less than half of the shortfall, and the remainder is unexplained. The DNA gave D and trimming, while V, J and clone size come from that table. This sample comprises around 380,000 clones, over 75% of them detected only once. Together, the top ten hold approximately 1.3% of the sample.

Details on this clone: Its antigen is currently not known. Per-base qualities were not stored, and no clone one base away is much larger.

Enrolling through a virtual design, the prospective study's participants ranged in age from about 18 to 89 years and lived across roughly 24 United States geographic areas. In the prospective study, cohorts were assigned on the basis of participant-reported clinical history obtained from a screening survey and a study questionnaire. For ImmuneRACE Cohort 3, a participant was defined as recovered based on two consecutive negative NP/OP PCR tests, clearance by a healthcare professional, or resolution of symptoms. In the prospective study, mobile phlebotomists collected whole blood, serum and a nasopharyngeal or oropharyngeal swab from each participant. Over an approximately 2-month period, participants in the prospective study had the option of providing additional blood draws and questionnaires. Blood samples from the prospective study were shipped frozen or at room temperature prior to DNA extraction.

The chain is assembled from TRBV28 and TRBJ2-1, and TRBD1 may be the D gene, going by 6 matching bases. The material sequenced was PBMCs or T cells enriched from blood (not recorded which). The receptor was isolated from a young man who had recovered from COVID-19. The sequenced DNA is TGTGCCAGCGTTTGGGGGCAACTAGCCTACAATGAGCAGTTCTTC. Protein translation: CASVWGQLAYNEQFF.